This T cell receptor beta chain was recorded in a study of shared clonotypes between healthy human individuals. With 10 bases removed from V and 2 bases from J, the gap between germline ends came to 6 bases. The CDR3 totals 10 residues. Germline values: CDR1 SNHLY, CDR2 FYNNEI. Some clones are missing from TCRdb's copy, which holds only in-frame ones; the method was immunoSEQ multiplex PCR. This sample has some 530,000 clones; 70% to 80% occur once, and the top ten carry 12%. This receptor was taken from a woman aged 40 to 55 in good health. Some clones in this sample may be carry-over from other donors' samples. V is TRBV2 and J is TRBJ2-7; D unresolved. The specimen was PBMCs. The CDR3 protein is CATAPYEQYF. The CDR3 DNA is TGTGCCACCGCCCCCTACGAGCAGTACTTC.